Below, 3 T cell receptor beta chains from the same sample are listed, as sequenced in a study of T cells in Graves' hyperthyroidism and ophthalmopathy (dated by TCRdb to the late 2010s). Library preparation was by multiplex PCR. TCRdb names Illumina HiSeq 2000 as the instrument used. The TCR beta CDR3 regions were amplified from RNA transcripts. For the first round of RT-PCR on the TCR CDR3, the HTBI primer set was used together with the Qiagen OneStep RT-PCR kit. TCRdb itself trimmed the public reads at Q25 with fastp, ran MiXCR and retained productive beta chains. CDR3 protein sequences are deduplicated, and each keeps its most common genes and DNA. The sample table holds fewer than 350,000 distinct CDR3 sequences, of which roughly 15% were seen once. Together, the top ten hold roughly 30% of the sample. Specimen: blood. These receptors came from a woman aged 45-59 years with Graves' hyperthyroidism that later progressed to Graves' ophthalmopathy.

This clonotype was counted many times. The chain combines TRBV2 with TRBJ1-4, with D tentatively TRBD1 (5 bases). The CDR3 is 15 residues long. Germline V gives CDR1 SNHLY, CDR2 FYNNEI. The V end lost 7 bases, the J end lost 7 bases, and 19 bases lay between the germline ends. The CDR3 DNA is TGTGCCAGCAACACCTGGGGACCCGGGGGTGAAAAACTGTTTTTT. Amino acids: CASNTWGPGGEKLFF. The variable domain in full, completed from reference TRBV2 and TRBJ1-4, reads EPEVTQTPSHQVTQMGQEVILRCVPISNHLYFYWYRQILGQKVEFLVSFYNNEISEKSEIFDDQFSVERPDGSNFTLKIRSTKLEDSAMYFCASNTWGPGGEKLFFGSGTQLSVL.

Comments on this clonotype: This sequence may be a read error, since a much larger clone differs from it by one base. V is TRBV10-3 and J is TRBJ2-3; either TRBD1 or TRBD2 may supply D (6 bases each). The CDR3 totals 15 residues. V was clipped by 4 bases and J by 2 bases, with 13 bases between them. The germline V gene has CDR1 ENHRY and CDR2 SYGVKD. The CDR3 DNA follows: TGTGCCATCAGTGCCGGGGGCACCTTCACAGATACGCAGTATTTT. The encoded protein is CAISAGGTFTDTQYF.

This clonotype was recorded at least ten times. This chain links TRBV2 with TRBJ1-1, with a tentative D call TRBD1 (5 bases). This CDR3 region has 16 residues. Looked up from germline, CDR1 is SNHLY and CDR2 is FYNNEI. Trimming cost V 1 base and J 5 bases, with 17 bases left between them. The CDR3 coding sequence is TGTGCCAGCAGTGAAGAGGGACGGTATCTGGGAACTGAAGCTTTCTTT. Translated, it gives CASSEEGRYLGTEAFF.